A few counts support the clone carrying this T cell receptor (beta chain). Its antigen is undetermined. The record originates from a study of response to subunit inactivated influenza vaccine. Points from the study as a whole: Authors suggested seasonal influenza vaccinations each recruit few new T cells.

Each CDR3 protein gets one entry after TCRdb re-called the RT-PCR reads with MiXCR. The sample records roughly 780,000 distinct CDR3 sequences, less than 20% being singletons. The sequence came from a man aged 50 or older who received an inactivated influenza vaccine. The sample was PBMCs from blood, taken less than 6 days after vaccination.

The DNA for the CDR3 is TGTGCCAGCAGTTACTCTAGGGGGCCGCTTCAGCCCCAGCATTTT. This encodes CASSYSRGPLQPQHF. V usage is TRBV6-5 and J usage is TRBJ1-5, with 7 bases aligning to TRBD1. Germline-derived CDR1 and CDR2 are MNHEY and SVGAGI. The CDR3 length is 15 residues. Germline trimming cut 0 bases from V and 6 bases from J; bases unmatched to any gene: 5.